The rows below give T cell receptor beta chains drawn from one sample of a study of cytomegalovirus exposure and HLA in healthy donors. Measured with immunoSEQ multiplex PCR; TCRdb has only the in-frame clones, and not every one. Of about 78,000 clones listed, 72% are singletons. Sequencing was carried out using PBMCs. Receptors were obtained from a woman between 35 and 50 years old in good health and CMV-seropositive. CDR3s include the opening cysteine and the closing phenylalanine or tryptophan. A D gene is named only where the DNA matches it firmly. Clone sizes are given selectively: once, few, many, or a class where the clone is expanded.

J gene | D gene | V gene | clone size | CDR3 DNA | CDR3 protein
TRBJ2-2 | NA | TRBV5-1 | once | TGCGCCAGCAGCGATCTCGGGAACACCGGGGAGCTGTTTTTT | CASSDLGNTGELFF
TRBJ1-6 | TRBD1 | TRBV28 | NA | TGTGCCAGCAGTTCCCCGGACAGGTTTTCACCCCTCCACTTT | CASSSPDRFSPLHF
TRBJ1-1 | TRBD1 | TRBV28 | NA | TGTGCCAGTCCGGGACAGGGGGCGGGGGAAGCTTTCTTT | CASPGQGAGEAFF
TRBJ2-7 | TRBD1 | TRBV6-5 | NA | TGTGCCAGCAGGGAGACAGGGAGCTACGAGCAGTACTTC | CASRETGSYEQYF
TRBJ1-2 | NA | TRBV4-1 | few | TGCGCCAGCAGCGGGAGGGAGCGAGGCTACACCTTC | CASSGRERGYTF
TRBJ1-2 | NA | TRBV10-2 | NA | TGCGCCAGCAGTGATTCGGCGGATCGCTATGGCTACACCTTC | CASSDSADRYGYTF
TRBJ1-2 | NA | TRBV30 | NA | TGTGCCTGGAGCCCTTCCCCTCGGGGTGGCTACACCTTC | CAWSPSPRGGYTF
TRBJ1-1 | NA | TRBV2 | few | TGTGCCAGCAGTGAGGATCGTGGGGCGACGGCTTTCTTT | CASSEDRGATAFF
TRBJ1-1 | TRBD1 | TRBV7-9 | few | TGTGCCAGCAGCTCGACAGGGATAACTGAAGCTTTCTTT | CASSSTGITEAFF
TRBJ1-1 | NA | TRBV5-1 | NA | TGCGCCAGCAGTCCGTGGGGGGGGAACACTGAAGCTTTCTTT | CASSPWGGNTEAFF
TRBJ2-7 | TRBD2 | TRBV4-1 | NA | TGCGCCAGCAGCCCCACGGGCGGGACTAACTCCTACGAGCAGTACTTC | CASSPTGGTNSYEQYF
TRBJ2-3 | NA | TRBV2 | NA | TGTGCCAGCAAGTTTCAAAGAACGGGGACAGATACGCAGTATTTT | CASKFQRTGTDTQYF
TRBJ2-3 | TRBD2 | TRBV19 | once | TGTGCCAGTAGTATGGGAGGGACGAGCACAGATACGCAGTATTTT | CASSMGGTSTDTQYF
TRBJ1-2 | TRBD1 | TRBV27 | once | TGTGCCACCAGAAGACAGGGTAAGTTTTATGGCTACACCTTC | CATRRQGKFYGYTF
TRBJ1-5 | NA | TRBV2 | few | TGTGCCAGCAGTGTGTCGAGAACCAAGCCCCAGCATTTT | CASSVSRTKPQHF
TRBJ1-1 | NA | TRBV7-9 | NA | TGTGCCAGCAGCCAATTCGGGGGATTGGACACTGAAGCTTTCTTT | CASSQFGGLDTEAFF
TRBJ1-2 | NA | TRBV28 | few | TGTGCCAGCAGGCGGACAGCAGCTGGCTATGGCTACACCTTC | CASRRTAAGYGYTF
TRBJ2-6 | NA | TRBV2 | NA | TGTGCCAGCAGTCAGGTAACTGGGGCCAACGTCCTGACTTTC | CASSQVTGANVLTF
TRBJ1-5 | NA | TRBV6-6 | NA | NA | CAGSYFCRYQPQHF
TRBJ1-4 | TRBD1 | TRBV5-1 | NA | TGCGCCAGCAGCTCTCGACAGGGTAATGAAAAACTGTTTTTT | CASSSRQGNEKLFF
TRBJ1-1 | NA | TRBV19 | NA | TGTGCCAGTAGTATCAACAGGAACACTGAAGCTTTCTTT | CASSINRNTEAFF
TRBJ2-1 | NA | TRBV10-3 | few | TGTGCCATCAGTGAACTCTATGAGCAGTTCTTC | CAISELYEQFF